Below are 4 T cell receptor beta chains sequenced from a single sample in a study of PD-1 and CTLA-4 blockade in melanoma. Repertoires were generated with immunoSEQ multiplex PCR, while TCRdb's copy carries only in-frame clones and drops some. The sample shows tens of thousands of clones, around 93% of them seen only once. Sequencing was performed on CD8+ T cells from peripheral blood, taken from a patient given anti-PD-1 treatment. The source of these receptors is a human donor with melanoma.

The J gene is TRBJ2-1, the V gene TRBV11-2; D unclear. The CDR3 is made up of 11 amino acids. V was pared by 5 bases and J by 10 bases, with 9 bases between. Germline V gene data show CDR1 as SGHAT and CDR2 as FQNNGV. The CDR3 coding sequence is TGTGCCAGCAGCCCCAGTAGAGAGCAGTTCTTC. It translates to CASSPSREQFF.

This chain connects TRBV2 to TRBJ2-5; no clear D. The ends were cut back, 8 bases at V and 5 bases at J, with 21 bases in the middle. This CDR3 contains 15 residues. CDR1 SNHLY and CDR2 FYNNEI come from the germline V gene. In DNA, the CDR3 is TGTGCCAGCTGCCCAGCCCCCGAAGTTCTGGAGACCCAGTACTTC. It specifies CASCPAPEVLETQYF. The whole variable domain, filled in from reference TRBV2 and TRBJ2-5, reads EPEVTQTPSHQVTQMGQEVILRCVPISNHLYFYWYRQILGQKVEFLVSFYNNEISEKSEIFDDQFSVERPDGSNFTLKIRSTKLEDSAMYFCASCPAPEVLETQYFGPGTRLLVL.

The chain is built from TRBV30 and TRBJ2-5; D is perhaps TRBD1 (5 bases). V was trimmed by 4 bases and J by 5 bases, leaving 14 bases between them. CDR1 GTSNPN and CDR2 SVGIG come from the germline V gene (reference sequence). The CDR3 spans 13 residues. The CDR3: CAWTPGFGETQYF. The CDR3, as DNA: TGTGCCTGGACCCCAGGGTTTGGGGAGACCCAGTACTTC.

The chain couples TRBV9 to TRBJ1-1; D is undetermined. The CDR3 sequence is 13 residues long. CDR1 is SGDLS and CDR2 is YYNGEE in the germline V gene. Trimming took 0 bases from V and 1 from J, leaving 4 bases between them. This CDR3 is CASSVVWNTEAFF. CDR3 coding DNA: TGTGCCAGCAGCGTAGTGTGGAACACTGAAGCTTTCTTT.